The next 17 T cell receptor beta chains were all read from a single sample in a study of shared clonotypes between healthy human individuals. Method: immunoSEQ multiplex PCR; TCRdb's copy keeps in-frame clones and lacks some. The sample has about 190,000 clones, approximately 70% seen once; the top ten hold 10%. The specimen sequenced was memory CD4+ T cells sorted from blood. The subset: CD45RA-negative fraction. The receptor set was obtained from a man between 25 and 39 years old in good health.

V gene TRBV28 combines with J gene TRBJ2-7, with D tentatively TRBD1 (6 bases). The CDR3 has 14 amino acids. CDR1 and CDR2 from the germline V gene are MDHEN and SYDVKM. V was cut by 3 bases and J by 7 bases, with 16 bases left in between. The CDR3 sequence: CASSFTGKGGEQYF. The CDR3 nucleotides are TGTGCCAGCAGTTTTACAGGGAAAGGAGGAGAGCAGTACTTC.

This clone turned up a few times. This chain connects TRBV9 to TRBJ2-1, with TRBD2 identical over 12 bases. The J segment lost 7 bases and the V segment lost 5 bases, leaving 10 bases of the junction unmatched. In germline, CDR1 is SGDLS, CDR2 YYNGEE. There are 16 residues in the CDR3. The CDR3 sequence: CASSRVTSGRINEQFF. The CDR3 DNA is TGTGCCAGCAGTAGGGTGACTAGCGGGAGAATTAATGAGCAGTTCTTC.

This clone was counted a single time. The rearrangement links TRBV5-4 to TRBJ2-6; unclear D gene. V lost 4 bases and J lost 4, with 15 bases in between. Germline loops: CDR1 SGHNT, CDR2 YYREEE (reference sequence). The CDR3 loop spans 16 amino acids. DNA of the CDR3: TGTGCCAGCAGCCCGGAGCCCCTGGGGGGGGCCAACGTCCTGACTTTC. Its translation: CASSPEPLGGANVLTF.

This chain joins TRBV20-1 and TRBJ2-7, with D unclear. Germline lookup yields CDR1 DFQATT and CDR2 SNEGSKA (reference sequence). V was trimmed by 6 bases and J by 2 bases, leaving 8 bases between them. This CDR3 has 11 residues. CDR3 protein: CSARLTYEQYF. In nucleotides, the CDR3 is TGCAGTGCCAGGTTAACCTACGAGCAGTACTTC.

The V gene is TRBV5-1, the J gene TRBJ2-1; the match to TRBD1 covers 9 bases. Per the germline V gene, CDR1 is SGHRS and CDR2 is YFSETQ. The CDR3 is made up of 16 amino acids. Unmatched junction bases numbered 6, after V lost 0 bases and J lost 5 bases. This chain's CDR3 is CASSLALGQGNNEQFF. The CDR3 DNA sequence: TGCGCCAGCAGCTTGGCTTTGGGACAGGGCAACAATGAGCAGTTCTTC.

V usage is TRBV25-1 and J usage is TRBJ2-2; no clear D. CDR1 and CDR2 (germline): MGHDK, SYGVNS. The CDR3 sequence is 15 residues long. V was trimmed by 2 bases and J by 4 bases, leaving 11 bases between them. CDR3 DNA sequence: TGTGCCAGCAGTGAAAGACGAGTCGGCACCGGGGAGCTGTTTTTT. Its protein is CASSERRVGTGELFF.

The V call is TRBV2, the J call TRBJ2-7; 11 bases match TRBD2. The germline gives CDR1 SNHLY, CDR2 FYNNEI. Trimming cost V 4 bases and J 2 bases; bases outside gene matches: 10. The CDR3 is made up of 17 amino acids. The DNA of the CDR3 is TGTGCCAGCAGTGTCCCAGGAGGGACTAGCGGCCCCTACGAGCAGTACTTC. Translated, it gives CASSVPGGTSGPYEQYF.

This clone was picked up a small number of times. The chain links TRBV2 to TRBJ2-7; D remains unclear. V was clipped by 7 bases and J by 1 base, with 5 bases between them. Germline assignment: CDR1 SNHLY and CDR2 FYNNEI. The CDR3 has 11 amino acids. The CDR3 region is CASKESYEQYF. As DNA, the CDR3 is TGTGCCAGCAAGGAATCCTACGAGCAGTACTTC.

This chain links TRBV13 with TRBJ2-4, with TRBD2 as a possible D gene (6 bases). This CDR3 contains 16 residues. V was cut by 5 bases and J by 0 bases, with 14 bases left in between. CDR1 and CDR2 (germline): PRHDT, FYEKMQ (reference sequence). The CDR3 loop is CASSGFGDLAKNIQYF. Written as DNA, the CDR3 is TGTGCCAGCAGCGGATTTGGGGACTTAGCCAAAAACATTCAGTACTTC.

The count of this clone is one. This chain uses TRBV27 with TRBJ2-1; D is unresolved. The germline V and J ends were trimmed by 3 bases and 12 bases, with 12 bases remaining between them. Per the germline V gene, CDR1 is MNHEY and CDR2 is SMNVEV (reference sequence). The CDR3 is 12 residues long. The CDR3 DNA is TGTGCCAGCAGTTTTCACTCCGGCGGGCAGTTCTTC. Translating it yields CASSFHSGGQFF.

The sample holds a few counts of this clone. This chain links TRBV29-1 with TRBJ1-1, with TRBD1 as a possible D gene (6 bases). V was shortened by 7 bases and J by 2 bases, with 17 bases between the two germline ends. The CDR3 totals 14 residues. Germline CDR1 reads SQVTM; CDR2 reads ANQGSEA. The CDR3 reads CSGVLSGVNTEAFF. Here the CDR3 DNA reads TGCAGCGGCGTGTTATCAGGGGTTAACACTGAAGCTTTCTTT.

The chain combines TRBV7-3 with TRBJ1-1; D possibly corresponds to TRBD1 (6 bases). This CDR3 is built from 18 residues. CDR1 is SGHTA, CDR2 FQGTGA, per germline. The ends were cut back, 0 bases at V and 5 bases at J, with 22 bases in the middle. Written as DNA, the CDR3 is TGTGCCAGCAGCTTAACTGACCCCTTCATAGGGGGAGGAACTGAAGCTTTCTTT. Translation gives CASSLTDPFIGGGTEAFF.

V and J are TRBV7-2 and TRBJ2-2, with a weak D call TRBD2 (6 bases). CDR3 size: 18 residues. Deletions cut 5 bases from V and 5 bases from J, with 24 bases between. Per the germline V gene, CDR1 is SGHTA and CDR2 is FQGNSA. The CDR3: CASSPGRGPSGETGELFF. In DNA form, the CDR3 reads TGTGCCAGCAGCCCCGGGAGAGGGCCATCGGGAGAAACCGGGGAGCTGTTTTTT.

The chain employs TRBV7-9 and TRBJ2-2; 8 nucleotides line up with TRBD1. CDR1 and CDR2 from the germline V gene are SEHNR and FQNEAQ (reference sequence). The CDR3 extends over 14 amino acids. The V segment lost 3 bases and the J segment 9 bases; nucleotides outside the gene matches: 6. CDR3 protein: CASSFAQGARELFF. The CDR3 nucleotides are TGTGCCAGCAGCTTCGCCCAGGGGGCGCGGGAGCTGTTTTTT.

Remarks on this clone: A much larger clone sits a single nucleotide away, making a read error possible. This sample also contains other DNA sequences that code for the same CDR3. The V call is TRBV7-3, the J call TRBJ2-2; the D is unclear. The germline V gene encodes CDR1 SGHTA and CDR2 FQGTGA. V was clipped by 5 bases and J by 2 bases, with 3 bases between them. The CDR3 contains 12 residues. The CDR3: CASSPNTGELFF. CDR3 nucleotides: TGTGCCAGCAGCCCCAACACCGGGGAGCTGTTTTTT.

CDR3 loop: CASSASVVVPDTQYF. The CDR3 coding sequence is TGTGCCAGCAGCGCAAGCGTTGTTGTTCCAGATACGCAGTATTTT. The chain couples TRBV7-8 to TRBJ2-3, with no clear D. CDR1 and CDR2 from the germline V gene are SGHVS and FQNEAQ. Trimming left V 5 bases short and J 4 bases short, with 16 bases between. CDR3 length: 15 amino acids.

Many counts were recorded for this clone. The chain combines TRBV27 with TRBJ2-7, with 8 positions matching TRBD1. The CDR3 consists of 15 residues. In germline, CDR1 is MNHEY, CDR2 SMNVEV (reference sequence). Trimming at V came to 2 bases and at J to 7 bases, leaving 10 bases not matched to a gene. The CDR3 region has the DNA TGTGCCAGCAGTTTAGGACAGGGAGGACCGGGGGAGCAGTACTTC. Encoded protein: CASSLGQGGPGEQYF.